The present entry profiles one T cell receptor beta chain with its context. The antigen is unknown. The junction shows a germline mismatch at one end, possibly a read error. Germline-derived CDR1 and CDR2 are SEHNR and FQNEAQ (reference sequence). The CDR3 contains 15 residues. This specimen comes from a study of read filtering for tumor transcriptome and immune sequencing. About the research overall: Mean patient age was approximately 66 years, range roughly 45 to 85; approximately 18 male, 14 to 15 female. 8 or 9 patients were R-ISS I, approximately 15 were R-ISS II, 6 or 7 were R-ISS III.

Study-wide results and limits: Even smaller IR-seq throughput identified most shared clonotypes.

Molecular barcoded adaptors covering alpha/delta and beta/gamma chains were used on approximately 400 ng RNA. TCRdb re-called the reads with MiXCR, one entry per CDR3 protein. Among 37,000 or so distinct CDR3 sequences listed, around 13% were seen once. This receptor was taken from a donor over 35 with multiple myeloma. The sequenced sample consisted of a population of CD138-negative cells sorted from bone marrow. The genes are TRBV7-9 and TRBJ1-1; TRBD1 is a possible D gene (6 bases). The CDR3 here is CASNLAMGGCTEAFF. The CDR3 nucleotides read TGTGCCAGCAACTTAGCGATGGGGGGCTGCACTGAAGCTTTCTTT. Variable domain in full (rest from reference TRBV7-9 and TRBJ1-1): DTGVSQNPRHKITKRGQNVTFRCDPISEHNRLYWYRQTLGQGPEFLTYFQNEAQLEKSRLLSDRFSAERPKGSFSTLEIQRTEQGDSAMYLCASNLAMGGCTEAFFGQGTRLTVV.